This entry lists 21 T cell receptor beta chains sequenced from one sample in a study of T-cell reconstitution after alpha-beta-depleted transplantation in children (dated by TCRdb to about 2016). Receptor libraries were prepared by PCR. Instrument used: Illumina HiSeq 2500. TCR library preparation used molecular barcoding, with unique molecular identifiers applied to normalize quantification of the TCRbeta repertoire. TCRdb cleaned the public reads at Q25 with fastp, built clones with MiXCR and kept in-frame beta chains. Here each entry gathers all rows of one CDR3 protein and keeps the most common genes and DNA. This sample gives 400,000 to 450,000 distinct CDR3 sequences in total; over 40% of them show up just once. Jointly, the top ten make up about 30% of the sample. What this sample's treatment or condition label stands for: allogeneic hematopoietic cell transplantation with graft depleted of TCRalphabeta T cells and CD19 B cells.

Sequences were derived from PBMCs, sampled before TCRalphabeta/CD19-depleted stem cell transplant. The receptor source for this set is a girl aged 2 to 10 with aplastic anemia, due to receive a stem cell transplant.

This clonotype is a singleton in its sample. CDR3 DNA: TGTGCCAGCAGCGGGACCGGGACTAGATTAACCGGGGAGCTGTTTTTT. It encodes CASSGTGTRLTGELFF. The rearrangement links TRBV5-6 to TRBJ2-2; 8 bases line up with TRBD2. Germline V gives CDR1 SGHDT, CDR2 YYEEEE. V trimming: 4 bases; J trimming: 5 bases; junction bases outside the gene matches: 10. This CDR3 has 16 amino acids.

This clonotype was recorded many times. The CDR3 nucleotides are TGCAGTGCGTTTGGGGGTGGTCAGCCCCAGCATTTT. This encodes CSAFGGGQPQHF. V is TRBV20-1 and J is TRBJ1-5; maybe TRBD1 (5 bases). The CDR3 loop spans 12 amino acids. Trimming left V 6 bases short and J 6 bases short, with 12 bases between. The V gene's germline CDR1 is DFQATT and CDR2 SNEGSKA (reference sequence).

This chain uses TRBV28 with TRBJ2-7; no firm D call. This CDR3 comprises 13 residues. Between the trimmed V and J ends, which lost 3 bases and 2 bases, there was a span of 8 bases. Germline V gene data show CDR1 as MDHEN and CDR2 as SYDVKM. This CDR3 reads CASSLHFTYEQYF. DNA of the CDR3: TGTGCCAGCAGTTTGCATTTTACCTACGAGCAGTACTTC.

V usage is TRBV7-8 and J usage is TRBJ1-5, with 9 bases fitting TRBD1. The germline gives CDR1 SGHVS, CDR2 FQNEAQ. V shed 6 bases, J shed 4 bases, and the junction held 4 bases outside the gene matches. The CDR3 contains 14 residues. DNA of the CDR3: TGTGCCAGCAGACCCGGGACAGGGAATCAGCCCCAGCATTTT. Its translation: CASRPGTGNQPQHF.

This clonotype appeared a few times. CDR3 DNA: TGCGCCAGCAGCCTCAAGGTGGGCATGGGGAATCAGCCCCAGCATTTT. This encodes CASSLKVGMGNQPQHF. This sequence joins TRBV4-1 and TRBJ1-5; no reliable D call. V lost 4 bases, J lost 4 bases, and 17 bases lay in between. Germline CDR1 and CDR2: MGHRA and YSYEKL. The CDR3 runs 16 residues.

In regard to this clonotype: An end of the junction does not agree with germline; a read error may underlie this. The genes are TRBV20-1 and TRBJ2-1, with 8 bases that match TRBD2. Germline loops: CDR1 DFQATT, CDR2 SNEGSKA (reference sequence). The CDR3 totals 17 residues. In nucleotides, the CDR3 is TGCTGTGCTAGAGCCGCGGCGAGGAGCGGGAGTACCTATGAGCAGTTCTTC. Translating it yields CCARAAARSGSTYEQFF.

There are many counts of this clonotype. V gene TRBV7-9 combines with J gene TRBJ2-3, with D tentatively TRBD2 (6 bases). The germline V gene has CDR1 SEHNR and CDR2 FQNEAQ (reference sequence). The CDR3 runs to 12 residues. V dropped 4 bases and J dropped 11 bases, with 13 bases sitting between them. CDR3 nucleotide sequence: TGTGCCAGCAGCTCGAGGGACTGGGGGCAGTATTTT. Translation: CASSSRDWGQYF.

The rearrangement links TRBV7-2 to TRBJ1-1; 8 bases fit TRBD1. Losses at the gene ends were 4 bases for V and 3 bases for J; bases not matched to a gene: 16. The CDR3 has 18 amino acids. Germline CDR1 reads SGHTA; CDR2 reads FQGNSA. CDR3 nucleotides: TGTGCCAGCAGCTCAGCCGTGGGACAGGATCCCTTTTACACTGAAGCTTTCTTT. Its translation is CASSSAVGQDPFYTEAFF.

This clonotype was seen many times. The chain is built from TRBV12-3 or TRBV12-4 and TRBJ2-7, with D possibly matching TRBD1 (5 bases). This CDR3 has 14 residues. V lost 1 base, J lost 2 bases, and 9 bases lay in between. The CDR3 sequence is CASSLDRPTYEQYF. The CDR3, as DNA: TGTGCCAGCAGTTTAGACAGGCCAACCTACGAGCAGTACTTC.

This clonotype was observed at least ten times. V gene TRBV3-1 combines with J gene TRBJ2-7, with a weak D call TRBD1 (5 bases). The CDR3 loop spans 15 amino acids. Germline CDR1 LGHDT, CDR2 YNNKEL (reference sequence). V shed 0 bases and J shed 7 bases, with 16 bases lying between them. The CDR3 sequence: CASSQDTGWFGEQYF. The CDR3 DNA reads as TGTGCCAGCAGCCAAGACACAGGCTGGTTTGGGGAGCAGTACTTC.

This clonotype was counted only a few times. This chain uses TRBV7-3 with TRBJ1-4, with D perhaps matching TRBD1 (6 bases). The CDR3 spans 13 residues. The ends were cut back, 8 bases at V and 4 bases at J, with 11 bases in the middle. Germline loops: CDR1 SGHTA, CDR2 FQGTGA. The CDR3 region has the DNA TGTGCCAGCGGGAACAGGGTTAATGAAAAACTGTTTTTT. Protein product: CASGNRVNEKLFF.

The chain carries TRBV3-1 and TRBJ2-7, with a tentative D call TRBD2 (6 bases). Germline V CDR1 and CDR2: LGHDT, YNNKEL (reference sequence). This CDR3 comprises 15 residues. Trimming left V 4 bases short and J 5 bases short, with 18 bases between. The CDR3 sequence: CASSPRGGWGDEQYF. The DNA for the CDR3 is TGTGCCAGCAGCCCACGTGGGGGGTGGGGAGACGAGCAGTACTTC.

The rearrangement uses TRBV2 and TRBJ2-3; TRBD2 matches 10 bases. The CDR3 has 17 residues. The germline gives CDR1 SNHLY, CDR2 FYNNEI. Trimming took 1 base from V and 4 from J; bases not matched to a gene: 8. This CDR3 reads CASSEEGGLAGADTQYF. The DNA of the CDR3 is TGTGCCAGCAGTGAAGAAGGTGGTCTAGCGGGAGCAGATACGCAGTATTTT.

This clonotype was observed at least ten times. The CDR3 is CASSQVWGTGGLSEQFF. Here the CDR3 DNA reads TGCGCCAGCAGCCAAGTATGGGGGACAGGGGGTTTGTCTGAGCAGTTCTTC. V and J are TRBV4-1 and TRBJ2-1; 11 nucleotides agree with TRBD1. The CDR3 is 17 residues long. Per the germline V gene, CDR1 is MGHRA and CDR2 is YSYEKL. The ends lost 1 base at V and 9 bases at J; junction bases unmatched: 11.

This clonotype appeared a few times. CDR3: CASSRSGGLGNTIYF. CDR3 nucleotide sequence: TGCGCCAGCAGCCGGAGCGGGGGCCTTGGAAACACCATATATTTT. The V gene is TRBV4-3, the J gene TRBJ1-3; a possible D gene is TRBD1 (6 bases). CDR3 length: 15 residues. Trimming stripped 4 bases from V and 3 bases from J, with 13 bases between. The V gene's germline CDR1 is LGHNA and CDR2 YSLEER.

This clonotype has only one observation. The chain carries TRBV6-6 and TRBJ2-1; 8 nucleotides line up with TRBD2. Per germline, CDR1 MNHNY and CDR2 SVGAGI (reference sequence). Trimming took 8 bases from V and 5 from J; bases not matched to a gene: 5. The CDR3 is 13 amino acids. The CDR3 DNA reads TGTGCCAGCGGCGCCGGGAGGGACAATGAGCAGTTCTTC. As protein: CASGAGRDNEQFF.

This chain uses TRBV5-1 with TRBJ2-5, with TRBD2 matching 9 bases. Germline CDR1 and CDR2: SGHRS and YFSETQ. J gave up 0 bases and V 7 bases, and 4 bases lay outside the gene matches. The CDR3 length is 14 residues. CDR3 protein: CASRSGGNQETQYF. CDR3 nucleotide sequence: TGCGCCAGCCGAAGCGGGGGGAACCAAGAGACCCAGTACTTC. The whole variable domain, remainder taken from reference TRBV5-1 and TRBJ2-5, is KAGVTQTPRYLIKTRGQQVTLSCSPISGHRSVSWYQQTPGQGLQFLFEYFSETQRNKGNFPGRFSGRQFSNSRSEMNVSTLELGDSALYLCASRSGGNQETQYFGPGTRLLVL.

The chain recombines TRBV4-1 with TRBJ2-7; D remains ambiguous. This CDR3 comprises 15 residues. V was trimmed by 6 bases and J by 2 bases, leaving 17 bases between them. The germline CDR1 and CDR2 sequences are MGHRA and YSYEKL. This CDR3 is CASSRLMGEAYEQYF. The DNA for the CDR3 is TGCGCCAGCAGTCGCCTGATGGGTGAAGCCTACGAGCAGTACTTC.

This clonotype was counted at least ten times. This sequence joins TRBV5-5 and TRBJ1-6; 7 nucleotides match TRBD1. Looked up from germline, CDR1 is SGHKS and CDR2 is YYEKEE (reference sequence). Unmatched junction bases numbered 3, after V lost 2 bases and J lost 10 bases. This CDR3 comprises 13 residues. The CDR3 coding sequence is TGTGCCAGCAGCTTCACAGGGGTCTCACCCCTCCACTTT. Protein: CASSFTGVSPLHF.

The genes are TRBV28 and TRBJ2-2; 8 bases agree with TRBD2. Trimming took 6 bases from V and 13 from J; bases not matched to a gene: 7. The germline CDR1 and CDR2 sequences are MDHEN and SYDVKM. This CDR3 has 12 residues. CDR3 in amino acids: CASRISGTSLFF. CDR3 bases: TGTGCCAGCAGAATTAGCGGGACCTCGCTGTTTTTT.

The chain links TRBV6-1 to TRBJ2-1; D is uncertain. Germline CDR1 reads MNHNS; CDR2 reads SASEGT. The CDR3 is 17 residues long. Trimming removed 6 bases from V and 4 bases from J, with 22 bases in between. As DNA, the CDR3 is TGTGCCAGCAGCCGGAAGGAAGATGCCCCCTCTTACAATGAGCAGTTCTTC. This encodes CASSRKEDAPSYNEQFF.